The present T cell receptor (beta chain) was sequenced within a study of OX40 agonist ivuxolimab in advanced cancers. Whole-study findings and limits: CD8+ T cells were the subset that, on average, had more expanded clones than CD4+.

Using immunoSEQ multiplex PCR, the repertoire was profiled, and TCRdb retains in-frame clones only, with some absent. The repertoire has under 40,000 clones, more than 70% of them found once; the top ten carry under 1%. A remark on this clone: What it recognizes is unknown.

CDR3 length: 15 amino acids. The V segment lost 6 bases and the J segment 1 base; nucleotides outside the gene matches: 6. CDR1 is MDHEN and CDR2 is SYDVKM in the germline V gene. This receptor was identified in an adult with an advanced solid tumor such as melanoma, head and neck, liver or kidney cancer. This sample comprised CD4+ or CD8+ T cells sorted from blood, obtained in a trial of the OX40 agonist ivuxolimab. V is TRBV28 and J is TRBJ1-5; 7 positions agree with TRBD1. CDR3 sequence reads: CASRIGTASNQPQHF. The CDR3, as DNA: TGTGCCAGCAGGATAGGGACAGCGAGCAATCAGCCCCAGCATTTT.